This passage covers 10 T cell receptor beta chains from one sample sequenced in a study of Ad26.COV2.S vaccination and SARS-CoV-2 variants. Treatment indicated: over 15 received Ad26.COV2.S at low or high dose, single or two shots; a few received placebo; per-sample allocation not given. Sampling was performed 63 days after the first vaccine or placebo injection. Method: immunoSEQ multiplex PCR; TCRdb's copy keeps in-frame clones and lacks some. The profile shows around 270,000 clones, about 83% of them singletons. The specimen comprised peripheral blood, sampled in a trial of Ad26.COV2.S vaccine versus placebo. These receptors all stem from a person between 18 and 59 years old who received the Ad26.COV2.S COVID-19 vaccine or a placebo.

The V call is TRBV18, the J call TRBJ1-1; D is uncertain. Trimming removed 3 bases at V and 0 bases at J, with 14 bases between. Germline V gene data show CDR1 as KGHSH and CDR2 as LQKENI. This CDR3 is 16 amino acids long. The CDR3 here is CASSPALQDMNTEAFF. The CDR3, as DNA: TGTGCCAGCTCACCGGCCCTCCAAGATATGAACACTGAAGCTTTCTTT.

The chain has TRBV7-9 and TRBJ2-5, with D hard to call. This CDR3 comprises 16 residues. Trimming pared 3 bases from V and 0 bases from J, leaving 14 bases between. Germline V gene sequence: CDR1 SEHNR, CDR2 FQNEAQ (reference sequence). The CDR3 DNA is TGTGCCAGCAGCTTCGGCCTCCAGGCCCACCAAGAGACCCAGTACTTC. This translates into CASSFGLQAHQETQYF.

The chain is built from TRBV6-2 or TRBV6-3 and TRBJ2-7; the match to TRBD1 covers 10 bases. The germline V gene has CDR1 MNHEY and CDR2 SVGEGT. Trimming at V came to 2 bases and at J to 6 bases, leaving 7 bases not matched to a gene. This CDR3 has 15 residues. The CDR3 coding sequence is TGTGCCAGCAGTTACGTCGGGACAGGGGTAGGCGAGCAGTACTTC. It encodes CASSYVGTGVGEQYF.

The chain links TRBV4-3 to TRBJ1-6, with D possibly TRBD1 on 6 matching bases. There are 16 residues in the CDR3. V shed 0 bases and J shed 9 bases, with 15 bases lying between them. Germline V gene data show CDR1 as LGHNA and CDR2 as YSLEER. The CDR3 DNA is TGCGCCAGCAGCCAAGATCAGGACAGTCAGTCTTCACCCCTCCACTTT. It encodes CASSQDQDSQSSPLHF.

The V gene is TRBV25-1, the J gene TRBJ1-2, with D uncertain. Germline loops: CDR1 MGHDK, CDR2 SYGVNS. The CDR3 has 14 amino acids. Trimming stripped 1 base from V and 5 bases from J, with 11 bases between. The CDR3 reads CASSESGPDYGYTF. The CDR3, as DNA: TGTGCCAGCAGTGAATCCGGCCCTGATTATGGCTACACCTTC.

The CDR3 DNA reads as TGTGCCAGCTGCCGGGACACCAACACTGAAGCTTTCTTT. Protein product: CASCRDTNTEAFF. The chain combines TRBV25-1 with TRBJ1-1, with a tentative D call TRBD1 (6 bases). The germline V gene has CDR1 MGHDK and CDR2 SYGVNS. The CDR3 runs 13 residues. With 8 bases removed from V and 2 bases from J, the gap between germline ends came to 12 bases.

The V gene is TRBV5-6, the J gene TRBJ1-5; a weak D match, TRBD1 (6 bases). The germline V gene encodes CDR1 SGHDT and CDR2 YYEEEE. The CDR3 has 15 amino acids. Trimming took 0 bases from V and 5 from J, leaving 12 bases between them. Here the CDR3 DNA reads TGTGCCAGCAGCTTGGCCGGACAGCTAGATCAGCCCCAGCATTTT. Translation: CASSLAGQLDQPQHF.

The DNA of the CDR3 is TGCGCCAGCAGCCAAGTACCCCGCGGTCTGAATGAGCAGTTCTTC. Its protein product is CASSQVPRGLNEQFF. The rearrangement uses TRBV4-3 and TRBJ2-1, with D unresolved. Germline V CDR1 and CDR2: LGHNA, YSLEER. Trimming stripped 1 base from V and 7 bases from J, with 14 bases between. There are 15 residues in the CDR3.

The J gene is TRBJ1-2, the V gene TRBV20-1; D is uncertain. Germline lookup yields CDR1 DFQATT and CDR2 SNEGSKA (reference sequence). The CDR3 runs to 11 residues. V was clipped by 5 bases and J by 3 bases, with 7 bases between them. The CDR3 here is CSAPPDYGYTF. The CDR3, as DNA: TGCAGTGCTCCCCCAGACTATGGCTACACCTTC.

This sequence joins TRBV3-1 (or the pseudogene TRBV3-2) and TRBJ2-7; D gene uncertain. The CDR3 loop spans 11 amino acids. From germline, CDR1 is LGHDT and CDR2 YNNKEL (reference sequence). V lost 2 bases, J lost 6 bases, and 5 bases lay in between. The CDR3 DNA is TGTGCCAGCAGCCAATTCGGCGAGCAGTACTTC. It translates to CASSQFGEQYF.